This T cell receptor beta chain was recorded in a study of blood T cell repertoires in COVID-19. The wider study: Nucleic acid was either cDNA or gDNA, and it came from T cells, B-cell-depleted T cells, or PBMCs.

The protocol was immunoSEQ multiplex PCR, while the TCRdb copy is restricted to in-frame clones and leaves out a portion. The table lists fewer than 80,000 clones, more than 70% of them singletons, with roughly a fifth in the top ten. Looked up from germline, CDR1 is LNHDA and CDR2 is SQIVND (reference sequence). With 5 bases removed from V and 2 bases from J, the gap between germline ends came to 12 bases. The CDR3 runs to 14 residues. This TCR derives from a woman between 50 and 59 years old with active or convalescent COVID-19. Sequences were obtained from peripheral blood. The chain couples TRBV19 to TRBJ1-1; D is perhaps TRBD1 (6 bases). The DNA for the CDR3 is TGTGCCAGTAGTCCCCCGACAGGTAACACTGAAGCTTTCTTT. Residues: CASSPPTGNTEAFF.